This entry describes one T cell receptor beta chain. The source of the sample is a study of T-cell reconstitution after alpha-beta-depleted transplantation in children. Trimming removed 2 bases from V and 5 bases from J, with 17 bases in between. The germline V gene has CDR1 MGHDK and CDR2 SYGVNS. This CDR3 spans 16 amino acids. This sample's TCRbeta library carried unique molecular identifier barcodes. A single record per CDR3 protein comes from TCRdb applying MiXCR to the PCR reads. The profile covers roughly 300,000 distinct CDR3 sequences, with about 10% appearing a single time and 10% taken by the ten largest.

The sequence derives from a human donor who donated a stem cell graft to a child with SCID. The specimen comprised PBMCs from the stem cell graft donor, sampled from the stem cell graft. The V gene is TRBV25-1, the J gene TRBJ2-3; D is possibly TRBD2 (7 bases). The CDR3, as DNA: TGTGCCAGCAGTGAAGCAGGTCGGGGGGCAGAAGATACGCAGTATTTT. This codes for CASSEAGRGAEDTQYF.